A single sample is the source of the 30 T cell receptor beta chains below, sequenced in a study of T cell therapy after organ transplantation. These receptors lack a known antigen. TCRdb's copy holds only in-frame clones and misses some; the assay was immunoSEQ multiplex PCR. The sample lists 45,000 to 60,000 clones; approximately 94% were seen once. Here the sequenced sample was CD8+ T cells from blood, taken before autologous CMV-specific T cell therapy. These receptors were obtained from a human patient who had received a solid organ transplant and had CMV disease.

The CDR3 DNA reads TGTGCTAGTGGGCCTATGGACAGCGGACTTAAGCCCCAGCATTTT. Residues: CASGPMDSGLKPQHF. The chain combines TRBV12-5 with TRBJ1-5, with D possibly TRBD1 on 6 matching bases. With 6 bases removed from V and 8 bases from J, the gap between germline ends came to 20 bases. Per germline, CDR1 LGHNT and CDR2 FRNRAP. The CDR3 spans 15 residues.

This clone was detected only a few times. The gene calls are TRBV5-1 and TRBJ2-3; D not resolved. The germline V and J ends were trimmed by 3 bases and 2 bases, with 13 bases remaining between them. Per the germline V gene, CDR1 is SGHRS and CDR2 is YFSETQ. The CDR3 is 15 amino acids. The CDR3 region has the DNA TGCGCCAGCAGCTCGACACACGGTGTCACAGATACGCAGTATTTT. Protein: CASSSTHGVTDTQYF.

The CDR3 DNA is TGTGCCAGCAGCTTCAATCTGGTGGGCAATCAGCCCCAGCATTTT. This codes for CASSFNLVGNQPQHF. The chain couples TRBV7-8 to TRBJ1-5; D gene uncertain. Trimming left V 3 bases short and J 2 bases short, with 11 bases between. CDR3 length: 15 residues. Germline CDR1 SGHVS, CDR2 FQNEAQ.

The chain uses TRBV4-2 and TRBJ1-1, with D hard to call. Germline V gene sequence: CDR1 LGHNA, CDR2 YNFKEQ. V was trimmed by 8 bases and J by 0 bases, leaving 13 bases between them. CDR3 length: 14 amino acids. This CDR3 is CASQLDRMNTEAFF. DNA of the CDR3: TGTGCCAGCCAGCTGGATAGAATGAACACTGAAGCTTTCTTT.

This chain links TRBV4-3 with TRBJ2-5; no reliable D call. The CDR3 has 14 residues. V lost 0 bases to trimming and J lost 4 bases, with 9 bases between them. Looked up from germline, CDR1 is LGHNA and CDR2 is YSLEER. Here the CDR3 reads CASSQDIFGETQYF. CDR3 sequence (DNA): TGCGCCAGCAGCCAAGACATTTTTGGAGAGACCCAGTACTTC.

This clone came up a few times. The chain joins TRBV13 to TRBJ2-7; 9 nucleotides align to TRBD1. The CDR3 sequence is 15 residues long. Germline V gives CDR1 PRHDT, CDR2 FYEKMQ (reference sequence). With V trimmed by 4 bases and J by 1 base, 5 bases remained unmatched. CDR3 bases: TGTGCCAGCAGCTCGGGGACAGGGAGATCCTACGAGCAGTACTTC. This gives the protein CASSSGTGRSYEQYF.

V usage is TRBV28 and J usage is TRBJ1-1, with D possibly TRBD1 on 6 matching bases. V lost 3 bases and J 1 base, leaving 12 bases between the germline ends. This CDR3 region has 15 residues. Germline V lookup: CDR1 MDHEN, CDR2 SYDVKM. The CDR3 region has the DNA TGTGCCAGCAGTTTTCCAGGGGCCGGGAACACTGAAGCTTTCTTT. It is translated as CASSFPGAGNTEAFF.

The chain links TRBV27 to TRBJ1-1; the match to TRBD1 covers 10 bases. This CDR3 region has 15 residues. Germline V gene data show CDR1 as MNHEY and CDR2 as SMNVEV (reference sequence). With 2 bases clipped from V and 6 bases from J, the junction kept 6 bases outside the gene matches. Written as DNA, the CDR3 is TGTGCCAGCAGTTTAGTTGGGACAGGGGATGCTGAAGCTTTCTTT. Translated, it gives CASSLVGTGDAEAFF.

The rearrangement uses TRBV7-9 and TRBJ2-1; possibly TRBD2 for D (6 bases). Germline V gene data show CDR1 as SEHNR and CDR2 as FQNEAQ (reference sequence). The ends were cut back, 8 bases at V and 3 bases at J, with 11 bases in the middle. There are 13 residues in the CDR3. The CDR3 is CASSGGIYNEQFF. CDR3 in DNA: TGTGCCAGCTCCGGCGGGATCTACAATGAGCAGTTCTTC.

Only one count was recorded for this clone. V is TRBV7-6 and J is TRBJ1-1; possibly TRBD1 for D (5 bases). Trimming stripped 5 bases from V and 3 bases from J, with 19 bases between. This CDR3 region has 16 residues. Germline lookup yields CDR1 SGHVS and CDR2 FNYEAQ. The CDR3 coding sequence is TGTGCCAGCAGCCCTAGGGTAGGGCGGGGGGACACTGAAGCTTTCTTT. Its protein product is CASSPRVGRGDTEAFF.

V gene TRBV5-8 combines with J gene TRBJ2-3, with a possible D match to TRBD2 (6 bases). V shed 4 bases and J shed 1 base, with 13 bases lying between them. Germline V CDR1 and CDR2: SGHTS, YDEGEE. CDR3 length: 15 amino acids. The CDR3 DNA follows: TGTGCCAGCAGCCTTTCCCCTAGCGGCACAGATACGCAGTATTTT. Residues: CASSLSPSGTDTQYF.

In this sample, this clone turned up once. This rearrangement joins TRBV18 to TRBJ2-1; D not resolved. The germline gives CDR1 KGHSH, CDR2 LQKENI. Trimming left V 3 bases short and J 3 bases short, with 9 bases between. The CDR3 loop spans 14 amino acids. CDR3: CASSPLAVYNEQFF. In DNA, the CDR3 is TGTGCCAGCTCACCGTTGGCAGTCTACAATGAGCAGTTCTTC.

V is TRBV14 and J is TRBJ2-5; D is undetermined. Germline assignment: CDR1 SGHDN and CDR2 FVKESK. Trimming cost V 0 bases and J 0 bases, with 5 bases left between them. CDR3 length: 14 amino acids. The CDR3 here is CASSQDRNQETQYF. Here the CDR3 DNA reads TGTGCCAGCAGCCAAGACAGAAACCAAGAGACCCAGTACTTC.

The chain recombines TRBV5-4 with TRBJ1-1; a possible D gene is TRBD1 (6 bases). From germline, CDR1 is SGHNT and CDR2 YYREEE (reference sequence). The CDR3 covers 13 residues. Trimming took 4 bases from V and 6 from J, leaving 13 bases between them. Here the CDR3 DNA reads TGTGCCAGCAGCCCCACAGGGAAAGCTGAAGCTTTCTTT. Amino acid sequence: CASSPTGKAEAFF.

The CDR3 region has the DNA TGTGCCACCAGCCCCCAAGAGATCGACAGTAGCTCCTACGAGCAGTACTTC. Residues: CATSPQEIDSSSYEQYF. This chain links TRBV15 with TRBJ2-7; TRBD1 is a possible D gene (5 bases). The CDR3 contains 17 residues. CDR1 is LNHNV, CDR2 YYDKDF, per germline (reference sequence). The germline V and J ends were trimmed by 5 bases and 0 bases, with 20 bases remaining between them.

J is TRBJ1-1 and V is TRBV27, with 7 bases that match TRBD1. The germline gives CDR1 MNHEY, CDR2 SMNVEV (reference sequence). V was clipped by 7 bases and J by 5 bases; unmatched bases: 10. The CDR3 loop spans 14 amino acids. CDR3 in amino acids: CASNKMTGHTEAFF. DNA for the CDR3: TGTGCCAGCAATAAAATGACAGGGCATACTGAAGCTTTCTTT.

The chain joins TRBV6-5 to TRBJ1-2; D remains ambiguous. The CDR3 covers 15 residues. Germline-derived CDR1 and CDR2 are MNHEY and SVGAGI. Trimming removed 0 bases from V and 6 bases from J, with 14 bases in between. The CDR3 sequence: CASSYSPVPSHGYTF. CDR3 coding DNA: TGTGCCAGCAGTTACTCGCCGGTCCCGTCTCATGGCTACACCTTC.

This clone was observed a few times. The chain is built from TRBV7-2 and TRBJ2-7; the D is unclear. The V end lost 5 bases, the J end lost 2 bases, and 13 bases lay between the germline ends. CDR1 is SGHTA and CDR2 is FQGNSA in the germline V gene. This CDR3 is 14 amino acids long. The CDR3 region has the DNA TGTGCCAGCAGCCCCGACTTAGGAACCTACGAGCAGTACTTC. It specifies CASSPDLGTYEQYF. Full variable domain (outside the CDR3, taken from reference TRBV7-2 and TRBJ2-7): GAGVSQSPSNKVTEKGKDVELRCDPISGHTALYWYRQSLGQGLEFLIYFQGNSAPDKSGLPSDRFSAERTGGSVSTLTIQRTQQEDSAVYLCASSPDLGTYEQYFGPGTRLTVT.

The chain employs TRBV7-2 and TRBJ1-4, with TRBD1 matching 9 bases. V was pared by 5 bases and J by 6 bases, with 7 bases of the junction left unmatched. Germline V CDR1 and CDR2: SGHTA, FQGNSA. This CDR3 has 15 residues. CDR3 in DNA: TGTGCCAGCAGCACGGGACAGGGTTTTTATGAAAAACTGTTTTTT. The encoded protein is CASSTGQGFYEKLFF.

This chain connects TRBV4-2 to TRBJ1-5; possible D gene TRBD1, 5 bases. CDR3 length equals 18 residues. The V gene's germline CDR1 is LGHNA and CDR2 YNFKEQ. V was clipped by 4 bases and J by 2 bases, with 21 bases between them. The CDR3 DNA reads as TGTGCCAGCAGCCTAAACGCAGGGTATGGAGAAGGCAATCAGCCCCAGCATTTT. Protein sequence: CASSLNAGYGEGNQPQHF.

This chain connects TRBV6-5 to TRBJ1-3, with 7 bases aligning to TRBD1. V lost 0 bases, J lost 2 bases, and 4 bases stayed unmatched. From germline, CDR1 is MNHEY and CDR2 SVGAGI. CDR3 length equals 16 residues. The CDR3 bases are TGTGCCAGCAGTTACTCGAGGACAGGTCCTGGAAACACCATATATTTT. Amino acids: CASSYSRTGPGNTIYF.

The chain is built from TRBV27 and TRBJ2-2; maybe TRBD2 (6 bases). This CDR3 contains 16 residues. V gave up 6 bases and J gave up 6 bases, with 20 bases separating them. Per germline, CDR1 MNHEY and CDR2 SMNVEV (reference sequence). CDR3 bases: TGTGCCAGCAGCCGTCAGGGTGGAAAGCGGGCCGGGGAGCTGTTTTTT. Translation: CASSRQGGKRAGELFF.

In nucleotides, the CDR3 is TGCGCCAGCAGCTTGTCCCCCAGGGGGTGGGAGGAGGATACGCAGTATTTT. This sequence encodes CASSLSPRGWEEDTQYF. The chain links TRBV5-1 to TRBJ2-3, with D perhaps TRBD1 (7 bases). This CDR3 is built from 17 residues. V shed 1 base and J shed 6 bases, with 21 bases lying between them. Germline loops: CDR1 SGHRS, CDR2 YFSETQ.

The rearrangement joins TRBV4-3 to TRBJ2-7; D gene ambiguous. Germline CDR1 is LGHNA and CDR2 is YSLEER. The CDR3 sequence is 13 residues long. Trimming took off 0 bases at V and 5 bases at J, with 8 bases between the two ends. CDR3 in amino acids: CASSQELRDEQYF. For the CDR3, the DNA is TGCGCCAGCAGCCAAGAATTAAGGGACGAGCAGTACTTC.

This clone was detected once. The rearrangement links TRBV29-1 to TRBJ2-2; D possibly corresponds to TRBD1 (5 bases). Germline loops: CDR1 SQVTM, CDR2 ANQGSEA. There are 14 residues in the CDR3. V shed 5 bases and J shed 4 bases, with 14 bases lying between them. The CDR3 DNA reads TGCAGCGTTAAAAAGGGAAGGGGCACCGGGGAGCTGTTTTTT. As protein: CSVKKGRGTGELFF.

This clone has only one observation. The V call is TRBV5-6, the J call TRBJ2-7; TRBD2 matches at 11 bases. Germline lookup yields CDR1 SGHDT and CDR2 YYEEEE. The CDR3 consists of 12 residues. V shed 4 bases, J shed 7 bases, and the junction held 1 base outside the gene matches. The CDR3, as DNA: TGTGCCAGCAGCGGACTAGCGGGTGAGCAGTACTTC. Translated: CASSGLAGEQYF.

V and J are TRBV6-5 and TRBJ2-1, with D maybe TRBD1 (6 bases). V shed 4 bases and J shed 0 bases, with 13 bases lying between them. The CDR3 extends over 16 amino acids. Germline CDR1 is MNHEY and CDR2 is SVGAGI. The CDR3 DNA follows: TGTGCCAGCAGTTTCATCCAGGGGCCCTCCTACAATGAGCAGTTCTTC. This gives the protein CASSFIQGPSYNEQFF.

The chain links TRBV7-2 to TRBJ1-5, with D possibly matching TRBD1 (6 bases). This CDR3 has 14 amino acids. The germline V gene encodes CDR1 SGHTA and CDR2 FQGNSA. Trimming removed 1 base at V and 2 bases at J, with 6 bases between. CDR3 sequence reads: CASSLGTGNQPQHF. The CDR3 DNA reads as TGTGCCAGCAGCTTAGGGACAGGCAATCAGCCCCAGCATTTT.

CDR3 loop: CASNEGGTAISYEQYF. CDR3 bases: TGTGCCAGCAACGAAGGGGGGACAGCCATCTCCTACGAGCAGTACTTC. The rearrangement links TRBV7-9 to TRBJ2-7, with a weak D call TRBD1 (7 bases). The CDR3 consists of 16 residues. From germline, CDR1 is SEHNR and CDR2 FQNEAQ (reference sequence). V lost 7 bases, J lost 0 bases, and 19 bases lay in between.

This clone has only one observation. CDR3 in DNA: TGTGCCAGCAGCCCGCCGGGGAATTCTGAAGCTTTCTTT. Its translation is CASSPPGNSEAFF. This sequence joins TRBV25-1 and TRBJ1-1; D ambiguous. CDR3 length: 13 residues. Trimming took 6 bases from V and 6 from J, leaving 14 bases between them. In germline, CDR1 is MGHDK, CDR2 SYGVNS.